By share, the clone carrying this T cell receptor beta chain counts as medium-sized. As yet, its antigen is unknown. Treatment meaning: roughly ten-day PBMC culture with coronavirus spike peptide pools or control peptides (ViraFEST assay). Those CD4+ T cells from the unexposed donor predate the COVID-19 pandemic (2011-2018). Scientists separated out CD4+ T cells through negative selection following 10 days in culture. The data were obtained in a study of vaccination and CD4 T cells after COVID-19. On the study more broadly: The makeup of the convalescents was six males and four females, two of them Hispanic. With a range of 35 to 161, the median interval from diagnosis to drawing post-COVID samples was approximately 100 days. No peptide, an HIV-1 Nef pool, or a CEFX pool was what each control culture received.

Sequence data for DNA of cultured CD4+ T cells were generated by the Oncomine TCR Beta short-read assay. Genomic DNA was isolated from CD4+ T cells that had been cultured. TCRdb re-analysed the PCR reads in MiXCR, keeping a single row per CDR3 protein. The sample lists about 6,800 distinct CDR3 sequences, roughly 33% occurring once. The sequenced material came from CD4+ T cells from blood, cultured in vitro. The sequence came from a human donor in good health.

CDR3 in DNA: TGTGCCAGCAGCCCCAGCGGGCACGAGACCCAGTACTTC. This gives the protein CASSPSGHETQYF. The gene calls are TRBV7-2 and TRBJ2-5; maybe TRBD2 (6 bases). The length of the CDR3 is 13 residues. V shed 5 bases and J shed 5 bases, with 12 bases lying between them. Germline V lookup: CDR1 SGHTA, CDR2 FQGNSA.